Detailed here is one T cell receptor beta chain. Its antigen is not known. Every patient had mismatch repair deficiency by PCR or immunohistochemistry. TCR sequencing covered a few patients who responded to pembrolizumab. CDR1 and CDR2 from the germline V gene are SGHRS and YFSETQ. This CDR3 has 14 residues. V shed 8 bases, J shed 7 bases, and the junction held 12 bases outside the gene matches. The protocol was immunoSEQ multiplex PCR, while the TCRdb copy is restricted to in-frame clones and leaves out a portion. The profile shows 85,000 to 130,000 clones, 70% to 85% of them singletons. The data originate from a study of PD-1 blockade in mismatch repair-deficient tumors. About the study: Patients had 12 mismatch repair-deficient cancer types, all previously treated and progressing. Findings and caveats of the study: After pembrolizumab, tumor-resident clones rose rapidly, then generally contracted before radiologic responses.

The starting material was peripheral blood, obtained about 36 weeks after starting pembrolizumab. The gene calls are TRBV5-1 and TRBJ1-1; TRBD1 aligns across 9 bases. This TCR came from an adult with mismatch repair-deficient cancer. CDR3 residues: CASLSGTGYGEAFF. CDR3 nucleotides: TGCGCCAGTCTATCCGGGACAGGGTACGGTGAAGCTTTCTTT. Together with reference TRBV5-1 and TRBJ1-1, the CDR3 gives the full variable domain: KAGVTQTPRYLIKTRGQQVTLSCSPISGHRSVSWYQQTPGQGLQFLFEYFSETQRNKGNFPGRFSGRQFSNSRSEMNVSTLELGDSALYLCASLSGTGYGEAFFGQGTRLTVV.